These T cell receptor beta chains were read from a single sample in a study of cytomegalovirus exposure and HLA in healthy donors. TCRdb's copy holds only in-frame clones and misses some; the assay was immunoSEQ multiplex PCR. The profile covers some 120,000 clones, with around four fifths appearing a single time and around 9.9% taken by the ten largest. The specimen sequenced was PBMCs. The receptors shown here come from a man aged 25 to 45 in good health and CMV-seropositive. Both conserved end residues are part of each CDR3. D genes are given only for firm matches. Clone size appears in some rows only: once, few, many, or a class for an expanded clone.

V gene	clone size	D gene	J gene	CDR3 protein	CDR3 DNA
TRBV6-5	-	TRBD2	TRBJ2-7	CASSYSGTSNEQYF	TGTGCCAGCAGTTACTCCGGGACTAGCAACGAGCAGTACTTC
TRBV28	-	-	TRBJ1-2	CASSLFGGFNYGYTF	TGTGCCAGCAGTTTATTCGGGGGATTCAACTATGGCTACACCTTC
TRBV28	-	TRBD2	TRBJ2-4	CASNLAGGPYIQYF	TGTGCCAGCAACTTAGCGGGAGGGCCGTACATTCAGTACTTC
TRBV2	-	-	TRBJ1-5	CASSERPGNYQPQHF	TGTGCCAGCAGTGAGCGCCCAGGGAATTATCAGCCCCAGCATTTT
TRBV10-3	-	-	TRBJ2-1	CAISAQGMVNEQFF	TGTGCCATCAGTGCCCAGGGGATGGTGAATGAGCAGTTCTTC
TRBV6-9	-	-	TRBJ2-7	CARTSVYEQYF	TGTGCCAGAACTAGTGTCTACGAGCAGTACTTC
TRBV30	-	-	TRBJ2-7	CAWRVPIRGYTYEQYF	TGTGCCTGGAGAGTTCCGATAAGGGGTTATACCTACGAGCAGTACTTC
TRBV5-1	-	TRBD2	TRBJ2-3	CASSLGLDLGTQYF	TGCGCCAGCAGCCTAGGACTAGATCTCGGTACGCAGTATTTT
TRBV29-1	-	TRBD2	TRBJ2-1	CSVGTSGNEQFF	TGCAGCGTCGGGACTAGCGGCAATGAGCAGTTCTTC
TRBV15	-	-	TRBJ1-5	CATSRGGEGSVQPQHF	TGTGCCACCAGCAGAGGCGGGGAAGGGTCGGTTCAGCCCCAGCATTTT
TRBV7-2	-	TRBD2	TRBJ2-7	CASTNNQASGSIRYEQYF	TGTGCCAGCACCAACAATCAGGCTAGCGGGAGTATACGCTACGAGCAGTACTTC
TRBV15	-	-	TRBJ2-3	CATSPGGAPDTQYF	TGTGCCACCAGTCCCGGCGGAGCCCCAGATACGCAGTATTTT
TRBV6-6	-	-	TRBJ1-5	CASSTSVTGNQPQHF	TGTGCCAGCAGCACCAGTGTGACAGGCAATCAGCCCCAGCATTTT
TRBV2	-	-	TRBJ2-7	CASSDLQGEAYEQYF	TGTGCCAGCAGTGATTTACAGGGAGAGGCCTACGAGCAGTACTTC
TRBV27	-	TRBD2	TRBJ2-7	CASSFSSGSYEQYF	TGTGCCAGCAGTTTTTCTAGCGGGAGTTACGAGCAGTACTTC
TRBV4-3	few	TRBD2	TRBJ2-1	CASSQALAGYYNEQFF	TGCGCCAGCAGCCAAGCACTAGCGGGGTACTACAATGAGCAGTTCTTC
TRBV21-1	once	-	TRBJ1-1	CASSSPSRQINTEAFF	TGTGCCAGCAGCAGCCCGTCAAGACAGATTAACACTGAAGCTTTCTTT
TRBV30	-	-	TRBJ2-2	CAWSRDRDTGELFF	TGTGCCTGGAGCCGTGACAGAGACACCGGGGAGCTGTTTTTT